The source of this T cell receptor beta chain is a study of tumor T cells in aggressive B-cell lymphoma. TCRdb's table, derived via immunoSEQ multiplex PCR, lists solely in-frame clones and lacks some. The repertoire has about 3,100 clones, approximately 79% of them found once; the top ten carry around a sixth. V was cut by 0 bases and J by 0 bases, with 21 bases left in between. Germline loops: CDR1 SGHVS, CDR2 FNYEAQ. The CDR3 is made up of 20 amino acids. Material for sequencing was tumor tissue. The J gene is TRBJ2-1, the V gene TRBV7-6, with D unresolved. The sequence derives from an adult with diffuse large B cell lymphoma. The CDR3 sequence: CASSLAPGRPTSLSYNEQFF. The CDR3 DNA reads TGTGCCAGCAGCTTAGCGCCGGGTAGGCCCACCTCCCTCTCCTACAATGAGCAGTTCTTC.